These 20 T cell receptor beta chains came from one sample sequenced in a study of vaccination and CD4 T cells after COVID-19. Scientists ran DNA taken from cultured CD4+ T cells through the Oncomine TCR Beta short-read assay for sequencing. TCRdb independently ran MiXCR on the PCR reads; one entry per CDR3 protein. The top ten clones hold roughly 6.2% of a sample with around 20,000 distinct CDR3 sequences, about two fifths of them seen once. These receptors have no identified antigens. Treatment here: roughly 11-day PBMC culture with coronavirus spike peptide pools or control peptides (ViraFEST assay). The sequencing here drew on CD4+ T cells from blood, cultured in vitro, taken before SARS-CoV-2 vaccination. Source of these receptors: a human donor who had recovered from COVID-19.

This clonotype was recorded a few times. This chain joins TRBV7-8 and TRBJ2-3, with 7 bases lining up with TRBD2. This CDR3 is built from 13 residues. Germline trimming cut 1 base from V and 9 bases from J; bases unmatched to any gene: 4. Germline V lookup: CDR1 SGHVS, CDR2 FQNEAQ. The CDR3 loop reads CASSLVGGGTQYF. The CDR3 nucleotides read TGTGCCAGCAGCTTAGTGGGGGGAGGGACGCAGTATTTT.

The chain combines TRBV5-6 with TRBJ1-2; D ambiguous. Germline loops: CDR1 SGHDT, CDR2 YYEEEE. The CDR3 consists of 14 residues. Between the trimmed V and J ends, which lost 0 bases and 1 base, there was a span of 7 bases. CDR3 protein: CASSLGVGNYGYTF. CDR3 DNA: TGTGCCAGCAGCTTGGGGGTTGGTAACTATGGCTACACCTTC.

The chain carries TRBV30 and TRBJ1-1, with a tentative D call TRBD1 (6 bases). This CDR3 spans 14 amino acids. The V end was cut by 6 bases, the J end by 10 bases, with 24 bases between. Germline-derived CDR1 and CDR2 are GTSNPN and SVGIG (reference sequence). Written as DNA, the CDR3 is TGTGCCTGCTCAGGGGAGGGTTTTCAATCTCTAGCTTTCTTT. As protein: CACSGEGFQSLAFF.

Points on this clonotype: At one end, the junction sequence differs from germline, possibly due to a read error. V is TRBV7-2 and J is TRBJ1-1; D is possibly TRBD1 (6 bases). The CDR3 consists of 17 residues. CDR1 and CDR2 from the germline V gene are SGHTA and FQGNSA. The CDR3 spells CASSLGWGRQLNTGAFF. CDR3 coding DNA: TGTGCCAGCAGCTTAGGGTGGGGGCGGCAGTTGAACACTGGAGCTTTCTTT.

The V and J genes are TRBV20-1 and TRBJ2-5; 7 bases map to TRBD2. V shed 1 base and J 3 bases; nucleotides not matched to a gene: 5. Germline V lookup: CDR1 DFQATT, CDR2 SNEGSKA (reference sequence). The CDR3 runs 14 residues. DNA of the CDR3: TGCAGTGCTAGAGTGGGTGCGGGAGAAGAGACCCAGTACTTC. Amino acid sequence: CSARVGAGEETQYF.

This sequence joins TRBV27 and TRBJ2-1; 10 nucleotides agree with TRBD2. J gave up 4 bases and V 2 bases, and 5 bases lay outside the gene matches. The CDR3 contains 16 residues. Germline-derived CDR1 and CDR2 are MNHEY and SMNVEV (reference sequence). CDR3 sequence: CASSLRIAGGYNEQFF. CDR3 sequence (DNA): TGTGCCAGCAGTTTAAGGATAGCGGGAGGATACAATGAGCAGTTCTTC.

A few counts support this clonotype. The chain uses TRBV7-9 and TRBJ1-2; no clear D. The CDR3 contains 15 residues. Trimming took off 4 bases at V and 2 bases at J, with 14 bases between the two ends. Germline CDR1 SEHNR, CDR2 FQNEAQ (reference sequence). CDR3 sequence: CASSSPRAANYGYTF. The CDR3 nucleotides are TGTGCCAGCAGCTCACCTAGAGCGGCGAACTATGGCTACACCTTC.

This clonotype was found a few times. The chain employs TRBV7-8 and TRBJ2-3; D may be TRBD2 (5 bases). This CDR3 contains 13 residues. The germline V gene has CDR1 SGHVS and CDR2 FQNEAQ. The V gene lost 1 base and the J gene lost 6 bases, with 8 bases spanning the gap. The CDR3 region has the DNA TGTGCCAGCAGCTTAGATGAGGGCGATACGCAGTATTTT. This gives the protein CASSLDEGDTQYF. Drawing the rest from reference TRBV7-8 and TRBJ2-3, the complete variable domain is GAGVSQSPRYKVAKRGQDVALRCDPISGHVSLFWYQQALGQGPEFLTYFQNEAQLDKSGLPSDRFFAERPEGSVSTLKIQRTQQEDSAVYLCASSLDEGDTQYFGPGTRLTVL.

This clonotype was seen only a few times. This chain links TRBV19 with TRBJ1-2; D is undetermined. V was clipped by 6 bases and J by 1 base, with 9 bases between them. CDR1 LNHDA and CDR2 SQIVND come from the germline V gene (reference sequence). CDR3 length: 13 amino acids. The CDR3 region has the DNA TGTGCCAGTAGCCGGGAGCTTAACTATGGCTACACCTTC. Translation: CASSRELNYGYTF.

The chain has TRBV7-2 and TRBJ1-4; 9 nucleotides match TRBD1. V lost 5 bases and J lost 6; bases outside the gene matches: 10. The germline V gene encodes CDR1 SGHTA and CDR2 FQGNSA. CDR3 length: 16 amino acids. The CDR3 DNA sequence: TGTGCCAGCAGCATAAACCGGGACAGGGTTGATGAAAAACTGTTTTTT. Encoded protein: CASSINRDRVDEKLFF. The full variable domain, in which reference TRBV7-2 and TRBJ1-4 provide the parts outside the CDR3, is GAGVSQSPSNKVTEKGKDVELRCDPISGHTALYWYRQSLGQGLEFLIYFQGNSAPDKSGLPSDRFSAERTGGSVSTLTIQRTQQEDSAVYLCASSINRDRVDEKLFFGSGTQLSVL.

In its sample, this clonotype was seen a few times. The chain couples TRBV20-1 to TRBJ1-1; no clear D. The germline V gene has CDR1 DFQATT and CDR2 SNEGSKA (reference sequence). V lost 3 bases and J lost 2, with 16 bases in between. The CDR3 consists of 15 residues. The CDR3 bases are TGCAGTGCTAGTAACGGGGTGGGGATTAACACTGAAGCTTTCTTT. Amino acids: CSASNGVGINTEAFF.

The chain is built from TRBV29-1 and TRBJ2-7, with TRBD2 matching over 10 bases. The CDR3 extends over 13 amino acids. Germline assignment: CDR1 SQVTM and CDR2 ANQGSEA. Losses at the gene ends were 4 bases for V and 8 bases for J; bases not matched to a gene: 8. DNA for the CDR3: TGCAGCGTTGGCAGCCTAGCGGGAGTACAGCAGTACTTC. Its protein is CSVGSLAGVQQYF.

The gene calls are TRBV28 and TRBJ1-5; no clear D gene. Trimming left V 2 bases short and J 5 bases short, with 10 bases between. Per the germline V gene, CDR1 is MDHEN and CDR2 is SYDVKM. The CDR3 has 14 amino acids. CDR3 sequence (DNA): TGTGCCAGCAGTTTAGACAAGGATTATCAGCCCCAGCATTTT. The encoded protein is CASSLDKDYQPQHF.

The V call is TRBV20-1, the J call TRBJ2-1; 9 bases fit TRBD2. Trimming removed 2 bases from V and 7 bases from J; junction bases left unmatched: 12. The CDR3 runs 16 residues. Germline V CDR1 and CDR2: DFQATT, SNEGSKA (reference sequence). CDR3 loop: CSARSAGGTSINEQFF. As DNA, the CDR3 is TGCAGTGCTAGATCTGCCGGAGGGACTAGCATTAATGAGCAGTTCTTC.

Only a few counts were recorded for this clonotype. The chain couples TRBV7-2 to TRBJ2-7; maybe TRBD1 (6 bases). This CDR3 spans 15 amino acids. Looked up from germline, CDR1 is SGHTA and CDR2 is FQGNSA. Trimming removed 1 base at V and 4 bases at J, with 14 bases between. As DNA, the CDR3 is TGTGCCAGCAGCTTAGGTGGGGTCAGGGGATACGAGCAGTACTTC. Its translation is CASSLGGVRGYEQYF.

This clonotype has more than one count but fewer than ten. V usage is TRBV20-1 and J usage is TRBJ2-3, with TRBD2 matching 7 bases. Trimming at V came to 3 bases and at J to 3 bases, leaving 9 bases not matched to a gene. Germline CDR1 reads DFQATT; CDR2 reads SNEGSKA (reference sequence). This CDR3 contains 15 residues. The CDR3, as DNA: TGCAGTGCTAGGCGCGCGGGGGTCCTTACAGATACGCAGTATTTT. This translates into CSARRAGVLTDTQYF.

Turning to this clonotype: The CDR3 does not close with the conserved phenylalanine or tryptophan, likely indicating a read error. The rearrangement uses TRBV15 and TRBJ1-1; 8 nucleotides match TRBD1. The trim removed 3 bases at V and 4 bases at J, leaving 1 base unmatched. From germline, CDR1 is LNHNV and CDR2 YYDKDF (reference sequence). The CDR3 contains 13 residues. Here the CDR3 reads CATSSDRGTEAFL. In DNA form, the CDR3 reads TGTGCCACCAGCAGTGACAGGGGCACTGAAGCTTTCTTG.

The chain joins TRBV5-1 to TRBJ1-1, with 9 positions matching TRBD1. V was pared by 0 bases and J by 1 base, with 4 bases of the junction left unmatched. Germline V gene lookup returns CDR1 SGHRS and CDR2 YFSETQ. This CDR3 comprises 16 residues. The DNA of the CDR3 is TGCGCCAGCAGCTTGGCGGTGGGACAGGGGAACACTGAAGCTTTCTTT. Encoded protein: CASSLAVGQGNTEAFF. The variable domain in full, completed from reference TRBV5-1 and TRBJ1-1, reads KAGVTQTPRYLIKTRGQQVTLSCSPISGHRSVSWYQQTPGQGLQFLFEYFSETQRNKGNFPGRFSGRQFSNSRSEMNVSTLELGDSALYLCASSLAVGQGNTEAFFGQGTRLTVV.

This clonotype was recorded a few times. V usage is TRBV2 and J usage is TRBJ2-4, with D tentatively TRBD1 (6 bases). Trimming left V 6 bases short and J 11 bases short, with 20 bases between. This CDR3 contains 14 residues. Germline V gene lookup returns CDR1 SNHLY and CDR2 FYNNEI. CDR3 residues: CASRQGDFELVQYF. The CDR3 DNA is TGTGCCAGCAGACAGGGCGATTTCGAGTTAGTTCAGTACTTC.

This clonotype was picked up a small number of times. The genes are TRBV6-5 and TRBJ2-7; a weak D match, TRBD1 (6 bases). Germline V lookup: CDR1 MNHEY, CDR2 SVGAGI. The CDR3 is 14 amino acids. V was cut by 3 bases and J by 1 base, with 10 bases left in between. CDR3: CASSYGTISYEQYF. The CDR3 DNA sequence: TGTGCCAGCAGTTATGGGACAATTTCCTACGAGCAGTACTTC.